This T cell receptor beta chain comes out of a study of T cell changes during pregnancy in multiple sclerosis (dated by TCRdb to the late 2010s). About the investigation overall: The study looked at changes in the T cell repertoire across pregnancy in women with multiple sclerosis.

The method was the immunoSEQ multiplex PCR assay. As stored in TCRdb, this immuneACCESS dataset retains in-frame rearrangements with V and J assigned. A fraction of the clones does not appear; measured against another copy, unresolved V genes explain less than half of the discrepancy, and the remainder lacks a known reason. This sample gives fewer than 85,000 clones in total; 94% of them show up just once. The top ten hold 2% to 2.5% of the sample. The germline V gene encodes CDR1 LNHDA and CDR2 SQIVND (reference sequence). Trimmed from V: 6 bases; trimmed from J: 5 bases; junction bases lacking a gene match: 10. From cysteine to phenylalanine, the CDR3 is 15 amino acids long. CDR3 DNA only is kept here, 45 bases in frame from base 1. On this clone: It has no known antigen specificity. No much larger clone is present one base from it, and per-base qualities are unavailable.

The clonotype was recovered from a female donor with multiple sclerosis, enrolled in a pregnancy study. The material was peripheral blood, obtained in the third trimester of pregnancy. The chain uses TRBV19 and TRBJ1-1; 9 bases in between match TRBD1. The DNA reads TGTGCCAGTAGCCTGATGGGACAGGGAGGAACTGAAGCTTTCTTT. It encodes CASSLMGQGGTEAFF.